Listed below are T cell receptor beta chains from one sample, sequenced in a study of blood T cell repertoires in COVID-19. Assay: immunoSEQ multiplex PCR; the TCRdb copy retains only in-frame clones and omits some. The sample has some 300,000 clones, around 89% seen once. Sequencing was carried out using peripheral blood. These receptors were obtained from a woman aged 25 to 39 who had recovered from COVID-19. Both conserved end residues are part of each CDR3. D genes are given only for firm matches. Some rows mark clone size as missing; the rest say once, few, many or name a class of expanded clone.

v_gene	abundance	j_gene	d_gene	CDR3aa	CDR3nt
TRBV11-3	-	TRBJ1-1	TRBD1	CASSWRQGTNTEAFF	TGTGCCAGCAGCTGGAGACAGGGGACGAACACTGAAGCTTTCTTT
TRBV11-2	-	TRBJ2-1	TRBD2	CAVTPGGLYNEQFF	TGTGCCGTCACCCCGGGGGGGCTCTACAATGAGCAGTTCTTC
TRBV6-5	-	TRBJ1-1	-	CASSYSRGRDTEAFF	TGTGCCAGCAGTTACTCCCGGGGTAGGGACACTGAAGCTTTCTTT
TRBV30	-	TRBJ2-2	TRBD1	CAWSAGQGSKNTGELFF	TGTGCCTGGAGTGCCGGACAGGGATCTAAGAACACCGGGGAGCTGTTTTTT
TRBV2	-	TRBJ2-7	TRBD2	CASSEAPGGPHEQYF	TGTGCCAGCAGTGAAGCTCCGGGGGGGCCTCACGAGCAGTACTTC
TRBV3-1/TRBV3-2	-	TRBJ2-6	TRBD1	CASSPDRDSGANVLTF	TGTGCCAGCAGCCCCGACAGGGACTCTGGGGCCAACGTCCTGACTTTC
TRBV6-6	-	TRBJ1-4	-	CASSYDSTAYNEKLFF	TGTGCCAGCAGTTACGACTCGACTGCCTATAATGAAAAACTGTTTTTT
TRBV30	-	TRBJ1-5	-	CAWSWGESNQPQHF	TGTGCCTGGAGTTGGGGGGAGAGCAATCAGCCCCAGCATTTT
TRBV3-1/TRBV3-2	-	TRBJ2-5	-	CASSSIDGLGTQYF	TGTGCCAGCAGCTCAATTGACGGACTTGGGACCCAGTACTTC
TRBV7-8	-	TRBJ2-4	TRBD2	CASRDPLAGGGKNIQYF	TGTGCCAGCAGGGATCCTCTAGCGGGGGGAGGCAAAAACATTCAGTACTTC
TRBV4-1	-	TRBJ2-3	TRBD2	CASSQWTSGTDTQYF	TGCGCCAGCAGCCAATGGACTAGCGGCACAGATACGCAGTATTTT
TRBV4-2	few	TRBJ1-2	-	CASSQDVRSSNYGYTF	TGTGCCAGCAGCCAAGATGTTAGATCTTCTAACTATGGCTACACCTTC
TRBV18	-	TRBJ2-1	TRBD1	CASSPLQGTSRFF	TGTGCCAGCTCACCCTTACAGGGGACGAGTAGGTTCTTC
TRBV12-3/TRBV12-4	once	TRBJ2-7	TRBD1	CASSPRTGREQYF	TGTGCCAGCAGCCCACGGACAGGGAGAGAGCAGTACTTC
TRBV29-1	-	TRBJ1-5	TRBD1	CSAGTGGQPQHF	TGCAGCGCCGGAACAGGGGGCCAGCCCCAGCATTTT
TRBV4-1	-	TRBJ1-1	-	CASSQGGGLNTEAFF	TGCGCCAGCAGCCAAGGAGGAGGGTTGAACACTGAAGCTTTCTTT
TRBV18	-	TRBJ2-1	-	CASSPTRRVNEQFF	TGTGCCAGCTCACCGACTCGGAGGGTAAATGAGCAGTTCTTC
TRBV5-1	-	TRBJ2-7	-	CASSFSGTFNEQYF	TGCGCCAGCAGCTTTTCCGGGACATTCAACGAGCAGTACTTC
TRBV3-1/TRBV3-2	-	TRBJ2-1	TRBD2	CASSRAGGPHNEQFF	TGTGCCAGCAGCCGCGCGGGGGGGCCCCACAATGAGCAGTTCTTC
TRBV15	-	TRBJ1-2	-	CATSLGGLQLNYGYTF	TGTGCCACCAGCCTGGGAGGTCTACAGTTAAACTATGGCTACACCTTC
TRBV15	-	TRBJ2-4	TRBD2	CATAAERGDRAKNIQYF	TGTGCCACGGCGGCTGAGCGGGGGGATAGAGCCAAAAACATTCAGTACTTC
TRBV7-2	-	TRBJ1-1	-	CASSLQGIMNTEAFF	TGTGCCAGCAGCTTACAGGGAATCATGAACACTGAAGCTTTCTTT
TRBV27	-	TRBJ2-5	TRBD2	CASSRRGSQETQYF	TGTGCCAGCAGTAGGCGGGGGTCACAAGAGACCCAGTACTTC
TRBV6-2/TRBV6-3	-	TRBJ2-1	-	CASSYSSGSSHNEQFF	TGTGCCAGCAGTTACTCCTCAGGGTCGAGCCACAATGAGCAGTTCTTC
TRBV19	-	TRBJ2-1	-	CASSIGAGAEDNEQFF	TGTGCCAGTAGTATTGGCGCGGGGGCCGAGGACAATGAGCAGTTCTTC
TRBV4-2	-	TRBJ1-2	TRBD1	CASSPSTDRTAGYTF	TGTGCCAGCAGCCCATCGACGGACAGGACCGCGGGGTACACCTTC
TRBV30	-	TRBJ1-2	-	CAWRGRSGGYTF	TGTGCCTGGAGGGGGCGCTCGGGTGGCTACACCTTC
TRBV7-9	-	TRBJ1-1	-	CASSLGLVNTEAFF	TGTGCCAGCAGCTTAGGCCTAGTGAACACTGAAGCTTTCTTT
TRBV11-2	-	TRBJ2-1	TRBD2	CASSPIRGDNEQFF	TGTGCCAGCAGCCCGATACGGGGGGACAATGAGCAGTTCTTC
TRBV7-8	many	TRBJ2-1	-	CASSLNRGGRDEQFF	TGTGCCAGCAGCTTGAACAGGGGGGGTCGCGATGAGCAGTTCTTC
TRBV4-1	-	TRBJ1-1	-	CASSQSGMNTEAFF	TGCGCCAGCAGCCAATCAGGGATGAACACTGAAGCTTTCTTT
TRBV28	-	TRBJ1-1	-	CASSEVQGNTEAFF	TGTGCCAGCAGCGAAGTACAGGGGAACACTGAAGCTTTCTTT
TRBV28	-	TRBJ2-1	TRBD2	CASSSGGRSSYNEQFF	TGTGCCAGCAGTTCGGGGGGGAGGAGCTCCTACAATGAGCAGTTCTTC
TRBV11-3	-	TRBJ2-1	-	CASSLAPARPYNEQFF	TGTGCCAGCAGCTTAGCACCAGCGAGGCCTTACAATGAGCAGTTCTTC
TRBV6-6	-	TRBJ1-4	-	CASSSVTGNEKLFF	TGTGCCAGCAGTTCGGTCACAGGGAACGAAAAACTGTTTTTT
TRBV5-4	-	TRBJ1-1	-	CASSLDLEDTEAFF	TGTGCCAGCAGCCTAGATCTGGAGGACACTGAAGCTTTCTTT
TRBV11-3	-	TRBJ2-1	-	CASRGGHSSYNEQFF	TGTGCCAGCAGGGGAGGACATTCCTCCTACAATGAGCAGTTCTTC
TRBV9	-	TRBJ2-5	-	CASSPRGEETQYF	TGTGCCAGCAGCCCCAGGGGTGAAGAGACCCAGTACTTC
TRBV28	-	TRBJ2-4	TRBD2	CASSSHSGVKNIQYF	TGTGCCAGCAGTTCCCATAGCGGGGTTAAAAACATTCAGTACTTC
TRBV19	-	TRBJ1-2	-	CASSPDLGHDYGYTF	TGTGCCAGTAGTCCAGACCTGGGGCACGACTATGGCTACACCTTC
TRBV11-2	-	TRBJ2-7	-	CASSPQGYEQYF	TGTGCCAGCAGCCCCCAGGGCTACGAGCAGTACTTC
TRBV6-6	-	TRBJ2-1	TRBD2	CASSRHFLAGVNNEQFF	TGTGCCAGCAGTCGCCATTTTCTAGCGGGGGTTAACAATGAGCAGTTCTTC
TRBV6-2/TRBV6-3	-	TRBJ1-4	-	CASSPGTADEKLFF	TGTGCCAGCAGTCCCGGGACTGCGGATGAAAAACTGTTTTTT
TRBV19	-	TRBJ2-7	TRBD1	CASSIDRGDEQYF	TGTGCCAGTAGTATTGACAGGGGCGACGAGCAGTACTTC
TRBV9	-	TRBJ1-2	-	CASTSSYGYTF	TGTGCCAGCACCAGTTCCTATGGCTACACCTTC
TRBV28	-	TRBJ2-3	-	CASSLPLLQGHKDTQYF	TGTGCCAGCAGTTTACCCCTACTACAGGGCCACAAAGATACGCAGTATTTT
TRBV5-8	-	TRBJ2-2	-	CASSLIRVNTGELFF	TGTGCCAGCAGCTTAATCCGGGTCAACACCGGGGAGCTGTTTTTT
TRBV28	-	TRBJ1-2	-	CASSLERSGYTF	TGTGCCAGCAGTTTAGAGAGGAGCGGCTACACCTTC
TRBV12-5	-	TRBJ1-1	-	CASGPGIRDTEAFF	TGTGCTAGTGGGCCCGGGATTAGGGACACTGAAGCTTTCTTT
TRBV7-3	-	TRBJ2-3	-	CASSPRGTDTQYF	TGTGCCAGCAGCCCCCGGGGCACAGATACGCAGTATTTT
TRBV27	once	TRBJ1-5	TRBD1	CASSVMTGGGQPQHF	TGTGCCAGCAGTGTAATGACAGGGGGCGGACAGCCCCAGCATTTT
TRBV2	-	TRBJ1-4	-	CATRVGGNEKLFF	TGTGCCACCCGGGTAGGGGGTAATGAAAAACTGTTTTTT
TRBV9	-	TRBJ2-5	-	CASSPRTATAETQYF	TGTGCCAGCAGCCCCCGGACAGCGACGGCGGAGACCCAGTACTTC
TRBV7-3	-	TRBJ2-7	TRBD1	CASSSTPGQSLYF	TGTGCCAGCAGCTCGACACCGGGACAGTCCTTGTACTTC
TRBV5-1	-	TRBJ1-1	TRBD1	CASSLALGAQGAEAFF	TGCGCCAGCAGCTTGGCCCTAGGGGCCCAGGGGGCTGAAGCTTTCTTT
TRBV5-4	-	TRBJ1-3	-	CASSSGLNSGNTIYF	TGTGCCAGCAGCTCGGGACTGAACTCTGGAAACACCATATATTTT